This T cell receptor (beta chain) is drawn from a study of OX40 agonist ivuxolimab in advanced cancers. Across the study: A history of anti-PD-1, anti-PD-L1 or anti-CTLA-4 therapy was acceptable, and 40% had some. The study, taken as a whole, reports: CD8+ T cells showed, on average, more clonal expansion than CD4+ cells.

In its sample, this clone was seen once. No antigen is known for it. Individuals having autoimmune disease history or systemic immunosuppression were not enrolled. Assay used: immunoSEQ multiplex PCR; TCRdb lists only in-frame clones, some missing. The table records 100,000 or so clones, around nine tenths of them present only once. The material was CD4+ or CD8+ T cells sorted from blood, obtained in a trial of the OX40 agonist ivuxolimab. The receptor was derived from an adult with an advanced solid tumor such as melanoma, head and neck, liver or kidney cancer.

CDR3 DNA: TGCGCCAGCAGCTTGAGGGGGGCCTACGAGCAGTACTTC. Translated: CASSLRGAYEQYF. This sequence joins TRBV5-1 and TRBJ2-7; D may be TRBD1 or TRBD2 (6 bases each). This CDR3 is built from 13 residues. Germline CDR1 reads SGHRS; CDR2 reads YFSETQ. Trimming removed 1 base from V and 2 bases from J, with 7 bases in between.